The source of this T cell receptor beta chain is a study of blood T cell repertoires in COVID-19. About the research overall: PBMCs, B-cell-depleted T cells, or T cells were the source of the cDNA or gDNA that made up the material.

Produced via immunoSEQ multiplex PCR; TCRdb's table is partial and in-frame only. The table includes about 59,000 clones, roughly 88% detected once. The CDR3 extends over 12 amino acids. Trimming took 10 bases from V and 2 from J; bases not matched to a gene: 6. Germline V gives CDR1 SGDLS, CDR2 YYNGEE. This chain links TRBV9 with TRBJ2-7, with TRBD1 identical over 7 bases. Sequenced material: peripheral blood. The clonotype originates from a woman older than 75 with active COVID-19. The CDR3 DNA is TGTGCCGCGAGGGGGACAGCCTACGAGCAGTACTTC. Translated: CAARGTAYEQYF.